This T cell receptor (beta chain) was recorded in a study of T cell responses to AZD1222 COVID-19 vaccine. Study details: Timing groups of about 4 and about 12 weeks for second doses were pooled.

Germline lookup yields CDR1 KGHSH and CDR2 LQKENI. The ends lost 3 bases at V and 5 bases at J; junction bases unmatched: 11. The CDR3 totals 16 residues. Using immunoSEQ multiplex PCR, the repertoire was profiled, and TCRdb retains in-frame clones only, with some absent. Found here are 200,000 or so clones, about nine tenths of them singletons; the top ten hold around 6.4%. A note on this clone: Antigen unknown.

Study-level results: Close to half of spike-specific TCRs reportedly recognize unmutated variant regions. Spike-specific TCR breadth and depth were elevated following two AZD1222 doses.

The genes are TRBV18 and TRBJ2-7, with 9 positions matching TRBD1. The source of this sequence is an adult in good health. The sequencing here drew on peripheral blood, taken on day 0 of AZD1222 vaccination. The CDR3 bases are TGTGCCAGCTCACCCTCGACCGGGACAGGGTCCCACGAGCAGTACTTC. This codes for CASSPSTGTGSHEQYF.